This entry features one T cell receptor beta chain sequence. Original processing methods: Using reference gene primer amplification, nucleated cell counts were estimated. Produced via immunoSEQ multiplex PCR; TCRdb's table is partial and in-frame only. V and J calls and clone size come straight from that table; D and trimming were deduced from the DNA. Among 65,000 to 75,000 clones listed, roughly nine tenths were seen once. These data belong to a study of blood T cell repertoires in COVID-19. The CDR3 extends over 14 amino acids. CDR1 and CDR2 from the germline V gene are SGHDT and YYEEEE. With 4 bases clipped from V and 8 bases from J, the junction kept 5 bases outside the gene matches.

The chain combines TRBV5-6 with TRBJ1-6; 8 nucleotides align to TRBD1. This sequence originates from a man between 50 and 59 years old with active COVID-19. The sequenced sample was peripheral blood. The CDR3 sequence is CASSPGQAHSPLHF. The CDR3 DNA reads TGTGCCAGCAGCCCGGGACAGGCGCATTCACCCCTCCACTTT.